The clone carrying this T cell receptor beta chain was counted a single time. From germline, CDR1 is SGHTA and CDR2 FQGTGA. The CDR3 spans 15 residues. The ends lost 5 bases at V and 5 bases at J; junction bases unmatched: 5. The data are from a study of cytomegalovirus exposure and HLA in healthy donors. Study context: Early released data comprised 80 million or so unique TCRs from HLA-typed donors.

This PCR relied on a set of 60 Vbeta primers and 13 Jbeta primers. Only in-frame clones appear in the TCRdb table, and some are missing; sequencing was by immunoSEQ multiplex PCR. The data contain around 140,000 clones, 79% of them singletons. This chain connects TRBV7-3 to TRBJ2-7; 14 bases are a match to TRBD2. This TCR came from a male donor in good health and CMV-seronegative. The specimen was PBMCs. CDR3 nucleotide sequence: TGTGCCAGCAGCCCGGGACTAGCGGGGGTGGACGAGCAGTACTTC. As protein: CASSPGLAGVDEQYF.